These 32 T cell receptor beta chains came from one sample sequenced in a study of response to subunit inactivated influenza vaccine. TCRdb recomputed calls from the RT-PCR reads with MiXCR, one row per CDR3 protein. Here the sample spans roughly 700,000 distinct CDR3 sequences, approximately 15% being singletons. The specimen was PBMCs from blood, collected less than 15 days before vaccination. These receptors came from a man aged 45-60 years who received an inactivated influenza vaccine.

This clonotype appeared a few times. This sequence joins TRBV7-9 and TRBJ1-2; perhaps TRBD1 as D (6 bases). CDR1 is SEHNR and CDR2 is FQNEAQ in the germline V gene (reference sequence). CDR3 length: 15 amino acids. V was cut by 4 bases and J by 4 bases, with 16 bases left in between. This CDR3 is CASSSPMTGLYGYTF. CDR3 DNA sequence: TGTGCCAGCAGCTCTCCCATGACAGGCCTCTATGGCTACACCTTC.

As for this clonotype: Germline and junction disagree at one end, which may indicate a read error. This rearrangement joins TRBV12-3 or TRBV12-4 to TRBJ1-2; 10 bases fit TRBD1. The CDR3 extends over 15 amino acids. The CDR3 is CAGSLLGTGDYGYTF. CDR3 nucleotide sequence: TGTGCCGGCAGTTTATTGGGGACAGGGGACTATGGCTACACCTTC.

The chain joins TRBV9 to TRBJ2-1; D may be TRBD1 (5 bases). CDR1 and CDR2 (germline): SGDLS, YYNGEE. The CDR3 length is 15 residues. V was trimmed by 5 bases and J by 8 bases, leaving 20 bases between them. This chain's CDR3 is CASRRSLTGPDEQFF. DNA for the CDR3: TGTGCCAGCAGAAGGTCCCTTACAGGACCCGATGAGCAGTTCTTC.

The CDR3 bases are TGTGCCAGCAGTACCACGGGACAGAGCACAGATACGCAGTATTTT. It specifies CASSTTGQSTDTQYF. The rearrangement uses TRBV5-6 and TRBJ2-3, with 7 bases fitting TRBD1. With V trimmed by 5 bases and J by 0 bases, 6 bases remained unmatched. Germline-derived CDR1 and CDR2 are SGHDT and YYEEEE. The CDR3 length is 15 residues.

This clonotype has more than one count but fewer than ten. The J gene is TRBJ1-2, the V gene TRBV25-1; 7 bases agree with TRBD1. The CDR3 spans 13 residues. J lost 13 bases, V lost 1 base, and 9 bases had no gene match. Germline V gene lookup returns CDR1 MGHDK and CDR2 SYGVNS. The CDR3 sequence: CASSESPGTACTF. Written as DNA, the CDR3 is TGTGCCAGCAGTGAATCACCGGGGACAGCCTGCACCTTC.

This clonotype showed up just a few times. The chain recombines TRBV20-1 with TRBJ2-3; unclear D gene. Per the germline V gene, CDR1 is DFQATT and CDR2 is SNEGSKA (reference sequence). The V gene lost 1 base and the J gene lost 1 base, with 6 bases spanning the gap. The CDR3 has 13 residues. CDR3 protein: CSARVERTDTQYF. Written as DNA, the CDR3 is TGCAGTGCTAGAGTAGAGCGCACAGATACGCAGTATTTT.

The chain recombines TRBV11-2 with TRBJ2-4, with D perhaps matching TRBD1 or TRBD2 (6 bases each). This CDR3 region has 15 residues. CDR1 is SGHAT and CDR2 is FQNNGV in the germline V gene. Trimming removed 5 bases at V and 5 bases at J, with 16 bases between. CDR3 loop: CASSPSWGAQNIQYF. The DNA for the CDR3 is TGTGCCAGCAGCCCCAGTTGGGGGGCCCAAAACATTCAGTACTTC.

This clonotype was counted only a few times. V usage is TRBV20-1 and J usage is TRBJ2-7; no firm D call. This CDR3 spans 16 amino acids. CDR1 and CDR2 (germline): DFQATT, SNEGSKA (reference sequence). V was cut by 3 bases and J by 5 bases, with 23 bases left in between. CDR3 protein: CSARGISPDTLNEQYF. As DNA, the CDR3 is TGCAGTGCTAGGGGTATTAGTCCAGACACCTTAAACGAGCAGTACTTC.

This clonotype was seen a handful of times. The chain carries TRBV18 and TRBJ2-1, with 9 bases lining up with TRBD2. The CDR3 contains 16 residues. V lost 5 bases and J lost 6; bases outside the gene matches: 11. CDR1 and CDR2 from the germline V gene are KGHSH and LQKENI. The CDR3 protein is CASSTRWREGPNEQFF. CDR3 DNA sequence: TGTGCCAGCTCAACCCGATGGCGGGAGGGCCCCAATGAGCAGTTCTTC.

This clonotype has at least ten counts. J is TRBJ1-1 and V is TRBV9, with D unclear. Germline V gene lookup returns CDR1 SGDLS and CDR2 YYNGEE. This CDR3 has 12 residues. V was clipped by 0 bases and J by 4 bases, with 4 bases between them. DNA of the CDR3: TGTGCCAGCAGCGTAGGCGGCACTGAAGCTTTCTTT. This codes for CASSVGGTEAFF. The full variable domain, with the rest looked up from reference TRBV9 and TRBJ1-1, is DSGVTQTPKHLITATGQRVTLRCSPRSGDLSVYWYQQSLDQGLQFLIQYYNGEERAKGNILERFSAQQFPDLHSELNLSSLELGDSALYFCASSVGGTEAFFGQGTRLTVV.

This clonotype has a handful of counts. The rearrangement links TRBV12-3 or TRBV12-4 to TRBJ1-5, with D tentatively TRBD1 (6 bases). The CDR3 consists of 14 residues. V was cut by 6 bases and J by 6 bases, with 15 bases left in between. CDR3 amino acids: CASRDSISSQPQHF. The DNA for the CDR3 is TGTGCCAGCAGGGACAGTATTTCGAGTCAGCCCCAGCATTTT.

In DNA form, the CDR3 reads TGTGCCAGCAGCCTGCATTCGGGGGTCAATCAGCCCCAGCATTTT. This encodes CASSLHSGVNQPQHF. V and J are TRBV7-6 and TRBJ1-5; weak D call: TRBD1 (5 bases). Germline CDR1 SGHVS, CDR2 FNYEAQ. V shed 5 bases and J shed 3 bases, with 14 bases lying between them. The CDR3 has 15 amino acids.

This clonotype was seen a few times. The chain uses TRBV12-3 or TRBV12-4 and TRBJ1-6; D is possibly TRBD1 (5 bases). Trimming pared 7 bases from V and 9 bases from J, leaving 13 bases between. This CDR3 comprises 13 residues. In nucleotides, the CDR3 is TGTGCCAGCATCCAGGGTAGAGGTTCACCCCTCCACTTT. Protein product: CASIQGRGSPLHF.

The V and J genes are TRBV7-2 and TRBJ2-2, with TRBD2 matching over 8 bases. The CDR3 spans 17 residues. Germline V gene sequence: CDR1 SGHTA, CDR2 FQGNSA. Trimming at V came to 0 bases and at J to 0 bases, leaving 3 bases not matched to a gene. This CDR3 reads CASSLAEAGANTGELFF. CDR3 in DNA: TGTGCCAGCAGCTTAGCGGAAGCGGGAGCGAACACCGGGGAGCTGTTTTTT.

The chain is built from TRBV6-2 or TRBV6-3 and TRBJ2-1; no reliable D call. The CDR3 contains 16 residues. Deletions cut 2 bases from V and 7 bases from J, with 18 bases between. Germline V gene lookup returns CDR1 MNHEY and CDR2 SVGEGT. CDR3: CASSYEVRRTKNEQFF. The CDR3 DNA sequence: TGTGCCAGCAGTTACGAGGTCCGGCGTACGAAAAATGAGCAGTTCTTC.

V and J are TRBV4-1 and TRBJ2-5, with D unresolved. CDR1 and CDR2 from the germline V gene are MGHRA and YSYEKL. The CDR3 is made up of 15 amino acids. V was trimmed by 2 bases and J by 7 bases, leaving 17 bases between them. For the CDR3, the DNA is TGCGCCAGCAGCCAACCAGGCGTGTCAAGAGGGACCCAGTACTTC. Translating gives CASSQPGVSRGTQYF.

This clonotype was recorded many times. The chain uses TRBV29-1 and TRBJ2-7; D is ambiguous. Trimming cost V 2 bases and J 3 bases, with 8 bases left between them. Germline CDR1 and CDR2: SQVTM and ANQGSEA. The CDR3 sequence is 12 residues long. The CDR3 loop reads CSVEKSGYEQYF. CDR3 bases: TGCAGCGTTGAAAAGTCAGGCTACGAGCAGTACTTC.

Only a few counts were recorded for this clonotype. The V and J genes are TRBV28 and TRBJ2-5, with D maybe TRBD2 (6 bases). The CDR3 covers 16 residues. CDR1 and CDR2 (germline): MDHEN, SYDVKM. V was trimmed by 2 bases and J by 1 base, leaving 14 bases between them. The CDR3 DNA reads TGTGCCAGCAGTTTAGGGGCTAGCGACCTCCAAGAGACCCAGTACTTC. This sequence encodes CASSLGASDLQETQYF.

V and J are TRBV12-3 or TRBV12-4 and TRBJ2-7; D perhaps matches TRBD2 (6 bases). This CDR3 is built from 17 residues. Between the trimmed V and J ends, which lost 1 base and 2 bases, there was a span of 18 bases. The CDR3 nucleotides are TGTGCCAGCAGTTTAGGCCCCCCCGGGAGTCTACCCTACGAGCAGTACTTC. As protein: CASSLGPPGSLPYEQYF.

This clonotype was counted a few times. The V call is TRBV4-3, the J call TRBJ2-7, with unresolved D. This CDR3 has 16 amino acids. In germline, CDR1 is LGHNA, CDR2 YSLEER. Between the trimmed V and J ends, which lost 0 bases and 5 bases, there was a span of 17 bases. The CDR3 DNA sequence: TGCGCCAGCAGCCAAGACCCAGGAACCGTACGAGACGAGCAGTACTTC. It translates to CASSQDPGTVRDEQYF.

There are many counts of this clonotype. The chain carries TRBV29-1 and TRBJ1-2; D is uncertain. The CDR3 has 14 amino acids. Trimming left V 1 base short and J 4 bases short, with 13 bases between. Looked up from germline, CDR1 is SQVTM and CDR2 is ANQGSEA. The chain's CDR3 is CSVEASWKGYGYTF. The CDR3 region has the DNA TGCAGCGTTGAAGCGAGTTGGAAGGGCTATGGCTACACCTTC.

The chain carries TRBV15 and TRBJ2-1, with TRBD1 matching over 7 bases. The J segment lost 1 base and the V segment lost 4 bases, leaving 4 bases of the junction unmatched. The germline CDR1 and CDR2 sequences are LNHNV and YYDKDF (reference sequence). The CDR3 has 15 amino acids. For the CDR3, the DNA is TGTGCCACCAGCAATGGACAGGAGTCCTACAATGAGCAGTTCTTC. Amino acid sequence: CATSNGQESYNEQFF.

The chain couples TRBV20-1 to TRBJ2-2; D ambiguous. V was clipped by 6 bases and J by 3 bases, with 23 bases between them. CDR1 is DFQATT and CDR2 is SNEGSKA in the germline V gene (reference sequence). The CDR3 is 17 amino acids. CDR3 nucleotide sequence: TGCAGTGCGCCTAGTGGGCGGCCCGATCCGCACACCGGGGAGCTGTTTTTT. Translated: CSAPSGRPDPHTGELFF.

This clonotype was counted many times. The gene calls are TRBV6-1 and TRBJ2-2, with D perhaps matching TRBD1 (5 bases). Trimming cost V 5 bases and J 6 bases, with 7 bases left between them. The CDR3 length is 12 residues. Germline V lookup: CDR1 MNHNS, CDR2 SASEGT. The CDR3 region has the DNA TGTGCCAGCAGTCCAGGGCCCGGGGAGCTGTTTTTT. Its translation is CASSPGPGELFF.

The chain employs TRBV10-3 and TRBJ2-3; D ambiguous. The length of the CDR3 is 14 residues. CDR1 and CDR2 (germline): ENHRY, SYGVKD. V lost 10 bases, J lost 6 bases, and 20 bases lay in between. CDR3 amino acids: CATADTASRDTQYF. The CDR3 bases are TGTGCCACCGCTGATACCGCCTCTCGGGATACGCAGTATTTT.

In this sample, this clonotype is medium-sized. V and J are TRBV4-3 and TRBJ2-1; D possibly matches TRBD1 or TRBD2 (6 bases each). Looked up from germline, CDR1 is LGHNA and CDR2 is YSLEER. The CDR3 length is 19 residues. The ends were cut back, 0 bases at V and 9 bases at J, with 27 bases in the middle. Here the CDR3 reads CASSQDSYLSRGRSSEQFF. In DNA form, the CDR3 reads TGCGCCAGCAGCCAAGACTCCTACCTTAGCCGGGGGCGAAGCAGTGAGCAGTTCTTC.

This chain connects TRBV4-3 to TRBJ2-7; D not resolved. Germline V gene lookup returns CDR1 LGHNA and CDR2 YSLEER. V shed 0 bases and J shed 3 bases, with 6 bases lying between them. The CDR3 spans 13 residues. The CDR3 coding sequence is TGCGCCAGCAGCCAAGATTACAACTACGAGCAGTACTTC. Amino acid sequence: CASSQDYNYEQYF.

The chain is built from TRBV25-1 and TRBJ2-7; D gene ambiguous. Germline V CDR1 and CDR2: MGHDK, SYGVNS. The CDR3 has 11 residues. The ends were cut back, 8 bases at V and 2 bases at J, with 7 bases in the middle. The CDR3 loop is CASRPPYEQYF. The CDR3 DNA reads TGTGCCAGCCGACCCCCCTACGAGCAGTACTTC.

The rearrangement uses TRBV5-1 and TRBJ1-2; D not resolved. In germline, CDR1 is SGHRS, CDR2 YFSETQ. The length of the CDR3 is 12 residues. The V end was cut by 5 bases, the J end by 2 bases, with 7 bases between. This CDR3 reads CASRNTNYGYTF. The DNA of the CDR3 is TGCGCCAGCAGGAACACCAACTATGGCTACACCTTC.

The chain combines TRBV20-1 with TRBJ1-1, with TRBD1 as a possible D gene (6 bases). The germline V gene encodes CDR1 DFQATT and CDR2 SNEGSKA (reference sequence). The CDR3 contains 16 residues. Trimming stripped 3 bases from V and 4 bases from J, with 21 bases between. CDR3 sequence: CSASTGTISLITEAFF. DNA of the CDR3: TGCAGTGCTAGTACAGGGACCATATCCCTTATCACTGAAGCTTTCTTT.

This clonotype was observed a few times. The chain links TRBV4-3 to TRBJ2-7, with D possibly matching TRBD2 (6 bases). The CDR3 runs to 15 residues. From germline, CDR1 is LGHNA and CDR2 YSLEER. Trimming removed 0 bases from V and 0 bases from J, with 9 bases in between. CDR3 region: CASSQDWRDSYEQYF. CDR3 nucleotides: TGCGCCAGCAGCCAAGATTGGAGGGACTCCTACGAGCAGTACTTC.

The gene calls are TRBV20-1 and TRBJ1-4, with 8 bases lining up with TRBD1. The CDR3 is made up of 14 amino acids. The V gene end was trimmed by 2 bases and the J gene end by 7 bases; junction bases not matched to a gene: 6. Germline V gene lookup returns CDR1 DFQATT and CDR2 SNEGSKA (reference sequence). The CDR3 sequence: CSARNPGTGEKLFF. CDR3 coding DNA: TGCAGTGCTAGAAACCCTGGGACAGGTGAAAAACTGTTTTTT.